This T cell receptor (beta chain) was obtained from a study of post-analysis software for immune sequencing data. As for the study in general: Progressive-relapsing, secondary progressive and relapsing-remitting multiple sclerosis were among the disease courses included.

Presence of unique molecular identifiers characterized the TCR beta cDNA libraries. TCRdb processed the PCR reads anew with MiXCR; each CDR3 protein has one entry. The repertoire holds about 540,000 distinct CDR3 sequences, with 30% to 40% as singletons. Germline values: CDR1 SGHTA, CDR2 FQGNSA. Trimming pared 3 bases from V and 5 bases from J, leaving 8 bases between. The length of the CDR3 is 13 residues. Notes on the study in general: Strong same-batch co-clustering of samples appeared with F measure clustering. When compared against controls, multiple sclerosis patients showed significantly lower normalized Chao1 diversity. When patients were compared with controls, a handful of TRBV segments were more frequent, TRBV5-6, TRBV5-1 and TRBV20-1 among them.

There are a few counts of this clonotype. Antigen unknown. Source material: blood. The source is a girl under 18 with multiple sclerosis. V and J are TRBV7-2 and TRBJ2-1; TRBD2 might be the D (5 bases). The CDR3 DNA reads TGTGCCAGCAGCTTGGAGGAGGACAATGAGCAGTTCTTC. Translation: CASSLEEDNEQFF.